This T cell receptor beta chain was sequenced during a study of a mutant IDH1 vaccine in newly diagnosed glioma. The method was immunoSEQ multiplex PCR; TCRdb's version includes in-frame clones alone and lacks a portion of them. The sample holds 50,000 to 65,000 clones, about 74% seen once. The time point is: baseline, week 1 (first vaccination visit). Indicated treatment: pre-vaccination baseline after standard-of-care therapy. The germline V gene encodes CDR1 SGHTS and CDR2 YDEGEE. CDR3 length equals 16 residues. Trimming cost V 4 bases and J 5 bases; bases outside gene matches: 8. The starting material was PBMCs, obtained from a glioma patient treated with radiotherapy, temozolomide or both. The V call is TRBV5-8, the J call TRBJ2-5; 13 bases match TRBD2. The sequence was collected from a woman in her forties with glioma. The CDR3 DNA follows: TGTGCCAGCAGCCCCGGACTAGCGGGGGACGAGGAGACCCAGTACTTC. This translates into CASSPGLAGDEETQYF. Combining the CDR3 with reference TRBV5-8 and TRBJ2-5 gives the whole variable domain EAGVTQSPTHLIKTRGQQATLRCSPISGHTSVYWYQQALGLGLQFLLWYDEGEERNRGNFPPRFSGRQFPNYSSELNVNALELEDSALYLCASSPGLAGDEETQYFGPGTRLLVL.